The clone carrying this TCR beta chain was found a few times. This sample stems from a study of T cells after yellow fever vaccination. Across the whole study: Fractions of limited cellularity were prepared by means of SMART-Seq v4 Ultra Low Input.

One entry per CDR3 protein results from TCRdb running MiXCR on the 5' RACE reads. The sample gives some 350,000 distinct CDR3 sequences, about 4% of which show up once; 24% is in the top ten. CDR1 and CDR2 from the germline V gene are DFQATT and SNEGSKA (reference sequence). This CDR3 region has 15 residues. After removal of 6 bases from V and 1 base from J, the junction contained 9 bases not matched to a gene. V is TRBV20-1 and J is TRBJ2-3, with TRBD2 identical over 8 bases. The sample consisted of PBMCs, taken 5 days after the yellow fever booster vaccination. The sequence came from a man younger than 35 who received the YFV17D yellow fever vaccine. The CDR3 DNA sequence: TGCAGTGCAGACCCGGGGGGGGTAGGCACAGATACGCAGTATTTT. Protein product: CSADPGGVGTDTQYF.